The TCR beta chain described here comes from a study of OX40 agonist ivuxolimab in advanced cancers. Profiled with immunoSEQ multiplex PCR; TCRdb holds only in-frame clones, not every one. The sample lists roughly 60,000 clones, 70% to 90% occurring once. CDR1 SGHAT and CDR2 FQNNGV come from the germline V gene. The V gene end was trimmed by 5 bases and the J gene end by 4 bases; junction bases not matched to a gene: 15. The CDR3 loop spans 17 amino acids. This TCR derives from an adult with an advanced solid tumor such as melanoma, head and neck, liver or kidney cancer. This specimen was CD4+ or CD8+ T cells sorted from blood, taken in a trial of the OX40 agonist ivuxolimab. The J gene is TRBJ1-2, the V gene TRBV11-2; 8 nucleotides line up with TRBD1. The CDR3 DNA follows: TGTGCCAGCAGCCTTCGACCGGTCACAGGGGGGATCTATGGCTACACCTTC. It specifies CASSLRPVTGGIYGYTF.